This T cell receptor beta chain was identified during a study of graft-versus-host responses after intestinal transplantation. Study-level points and caveats: Recipient-marrow GvH clones were detected, some having first appeared in ileum or blood.

Clones were sequenced by immunoSEQ multiplex PCR, and TCRdb holds only the in-frame ones, with some missing. The sample carries about 100,000 clones, roughly nine tenths recorded once. On this clone: Its antigen is unknown.

Sample: unstimulated CD4+ T cells sorted from spleen or lymph node cells, taken before transplant. This clonotype was sampled from a human donor who was the organ donor for an intestinal transplant.

The CDR3 DNA reads TGTGCCAGCAGGAAAGGGACAGTTAATGAAAAACTGTTTTTT. It specifies CASRKGTVNEKLFF. The genes are TRBV6-1 and TRBJ1-4; 7 bases are a match to TRBD1. Unmatched junction bases numbered 5, after V lost 6 bases and J lost 4 bases. The CDR3 is made up of 14 amino acids. Germline V gene sequence: CDR1 MNHNS, CDR2 SASEGT.